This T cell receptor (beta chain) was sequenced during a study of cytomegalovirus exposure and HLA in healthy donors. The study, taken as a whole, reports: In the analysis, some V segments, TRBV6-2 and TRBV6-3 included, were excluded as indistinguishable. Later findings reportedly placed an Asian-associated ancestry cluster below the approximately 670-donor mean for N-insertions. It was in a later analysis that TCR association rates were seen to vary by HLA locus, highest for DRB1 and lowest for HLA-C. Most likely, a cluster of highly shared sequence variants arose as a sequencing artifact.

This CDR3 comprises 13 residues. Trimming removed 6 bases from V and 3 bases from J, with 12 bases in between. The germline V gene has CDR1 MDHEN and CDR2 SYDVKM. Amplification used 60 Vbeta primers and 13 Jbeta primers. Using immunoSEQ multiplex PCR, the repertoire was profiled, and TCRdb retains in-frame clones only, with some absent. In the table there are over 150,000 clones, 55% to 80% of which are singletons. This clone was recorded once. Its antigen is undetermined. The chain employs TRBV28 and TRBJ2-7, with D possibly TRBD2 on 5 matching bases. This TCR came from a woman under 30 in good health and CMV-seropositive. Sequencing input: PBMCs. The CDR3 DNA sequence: TGTGCCAGCAGGAGCGGAGAAAACTACGAGCAGTACTTC. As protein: CASRSGENYEQYF.